Given below is one T cell receptor beta chain in context. The antigen remains unidentified. The source of the sample is a study of T cell responses to AZD1222 COVID-19 vaccine. General observations from the study: Seropositive status at baseline applied to only six AZD1222 recipients.

Germline CDR1 SQVTM, CDR2 ANQGSEA. The germline V and J ends were trimmed by 7 bases and 0 bases, with 10 bases remaining between them. The CDR3 runs to 14 residues. The table came from immunoSEQ multiplex PCR; TCRdb's copy has only in-frame clones and leaves some out. The repertoire has some 66,000 clones, about 90% of them found once; the top ten carry 17%. The sequencing used peripheral blood, collected on day 0 of AZD1222 vaccination. The clonotype comes from an adult in good health. The rearrangement uses TRBV29-1 and TRBJ2-6, with D perhaps assigned TRBD1 or TRBD2 (5 bases each). DNA of the CDR3: TGCAGCGCTCGTGGGGGCTCTGGGGCCAACGTCCTGACTTTC. It is translated as CSARGGSGANVLTF.